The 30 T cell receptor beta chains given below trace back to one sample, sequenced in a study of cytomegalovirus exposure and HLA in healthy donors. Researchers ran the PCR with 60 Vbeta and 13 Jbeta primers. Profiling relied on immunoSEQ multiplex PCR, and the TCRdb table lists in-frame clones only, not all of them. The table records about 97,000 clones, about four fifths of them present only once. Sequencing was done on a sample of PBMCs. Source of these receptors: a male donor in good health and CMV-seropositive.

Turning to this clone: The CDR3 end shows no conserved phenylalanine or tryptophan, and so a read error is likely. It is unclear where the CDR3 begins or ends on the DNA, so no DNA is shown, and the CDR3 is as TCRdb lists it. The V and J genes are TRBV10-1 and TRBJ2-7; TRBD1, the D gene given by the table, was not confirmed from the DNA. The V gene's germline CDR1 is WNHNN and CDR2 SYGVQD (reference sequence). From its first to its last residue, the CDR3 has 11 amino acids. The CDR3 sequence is CASFPPGQGAS.

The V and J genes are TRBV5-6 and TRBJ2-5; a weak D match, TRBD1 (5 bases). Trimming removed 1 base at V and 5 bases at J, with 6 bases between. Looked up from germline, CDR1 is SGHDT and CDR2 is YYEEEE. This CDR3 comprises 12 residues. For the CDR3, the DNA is TGTGCCAGCAGCTTGAAGGGGGAGACCCAGTACTTC. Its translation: CASSLKGETQYF. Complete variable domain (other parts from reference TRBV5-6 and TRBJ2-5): DAGVTQSPTHLIKTRGQQVTLRCSPKSGHDTVSWYQQALGQGPQFIFQYYEEEERQRGNFPDRFSGHQFPNYSSELNVNALLLGDSALYLCASSLKGETQYFGPGTRLLVL.

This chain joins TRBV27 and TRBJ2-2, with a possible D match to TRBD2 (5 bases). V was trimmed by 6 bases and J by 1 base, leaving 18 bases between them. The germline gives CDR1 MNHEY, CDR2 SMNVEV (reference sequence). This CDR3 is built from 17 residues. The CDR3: CASSRDQAAWNTGELFF. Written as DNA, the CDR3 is TGTGCCAGCAGCCGGGATCAAGCCGCGTGGAACACCGGGGAGCTGTTTTTT.

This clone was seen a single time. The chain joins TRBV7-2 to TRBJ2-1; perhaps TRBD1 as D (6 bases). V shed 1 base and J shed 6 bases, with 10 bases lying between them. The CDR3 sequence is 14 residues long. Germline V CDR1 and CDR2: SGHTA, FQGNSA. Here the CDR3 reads CASSLEGTTNEQFF. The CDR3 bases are TGTGCCAGCAGCTTAGAAGGGACAACCAATGAGCAGTTCTTC.

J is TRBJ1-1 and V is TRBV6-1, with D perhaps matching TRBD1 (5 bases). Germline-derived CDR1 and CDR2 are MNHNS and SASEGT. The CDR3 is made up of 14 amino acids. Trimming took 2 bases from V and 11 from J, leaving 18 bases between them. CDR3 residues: CASSERGEGGKAFF. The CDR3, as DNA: TGTGCCAGCAGTGAAAGAGGGGAAGGAGGGAAGGCTTTCTTT.

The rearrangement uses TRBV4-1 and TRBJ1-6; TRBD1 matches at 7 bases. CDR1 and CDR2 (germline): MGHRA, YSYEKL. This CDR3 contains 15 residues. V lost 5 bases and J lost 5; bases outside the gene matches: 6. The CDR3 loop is CASSGPGTDNSPLHF. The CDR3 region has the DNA TGCGCCAGCAGCGGACCCGGGACAGATAATTCACCCCTCCACTTT.

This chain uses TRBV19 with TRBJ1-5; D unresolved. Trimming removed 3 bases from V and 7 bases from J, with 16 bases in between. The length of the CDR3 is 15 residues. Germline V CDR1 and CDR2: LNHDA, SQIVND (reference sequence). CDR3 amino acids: CASSMREGMGQPQHF. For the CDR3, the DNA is TGTGCCAGTAGTATGCGGGAGGGTATGGGGCAGCCCCAGCATTTT.

CDR3 in amino acids: CASSSIGQVGGPNEKLFF. The CDR3 bases are TGTGCCAGCAGTTCAATAGGACAGGTTGGAGGACCTAATGAAAAACTGTTTTTT. The chain joins TRBV7-2 to TRBJ1-4; 7 bases agree with TRBD1. The trim removed 6 bases at V and 3 bases at J, leaving 16 bases unmatched. Germline V gives CDR1 SGHTA, CDR2 FQGNSA. This CDR3 has 18 residues.

This CDR3 reads CASSQVNLVSYNEQFF. CDR3 DNA: TGCGCCAGCAGCCAAGTTAACCTAGTCTCCTACAATGAGCAGTTCTTC. The rearrangement links TRBV4-1 to TRBJ2-1; D gene uncertain. The CDR3 has 16 amino acids. The ends were cut back, 1 base at V and 0 bases at J, with 10 bases in the middle. Looked up from germline, CDR1 is MGHRA and CDR2 is YSYEKL.

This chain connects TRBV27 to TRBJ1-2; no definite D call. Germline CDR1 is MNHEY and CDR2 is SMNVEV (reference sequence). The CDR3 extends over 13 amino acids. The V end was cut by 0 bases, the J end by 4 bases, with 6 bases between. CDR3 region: CASSLSGVYGYTF. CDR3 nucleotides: TGTGCCAGCAGTTTATCCGGGGTCTATGGCTACACCTTC.

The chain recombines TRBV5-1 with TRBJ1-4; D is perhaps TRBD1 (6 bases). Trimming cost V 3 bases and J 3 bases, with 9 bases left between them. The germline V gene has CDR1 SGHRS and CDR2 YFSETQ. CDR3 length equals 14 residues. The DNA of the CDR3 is TGCGCCAGCAGCTCCGGGACACCTAATGAAAAACTGTTTTTT. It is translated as CASSSGTPNEKLFF.

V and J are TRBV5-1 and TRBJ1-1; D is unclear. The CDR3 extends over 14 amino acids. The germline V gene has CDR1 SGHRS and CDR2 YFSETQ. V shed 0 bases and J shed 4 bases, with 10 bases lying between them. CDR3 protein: CASSLASGFTEAFF. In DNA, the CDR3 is TGCGCCAGCAGCTTGGCCTCGGGGTTCACTGAAGCTTTCTTT. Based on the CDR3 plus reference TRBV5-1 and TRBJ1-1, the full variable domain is KAGVTQTPRYLIKTRGQQVTLSCSPISGHRSVSWYQQTPGQGLQFLFEYFSETQRNKGNFPGRFSGRQFSNSRSEMNVSTLELGDSALYLCASSLASGFTEAFFGQGTRLTVV.

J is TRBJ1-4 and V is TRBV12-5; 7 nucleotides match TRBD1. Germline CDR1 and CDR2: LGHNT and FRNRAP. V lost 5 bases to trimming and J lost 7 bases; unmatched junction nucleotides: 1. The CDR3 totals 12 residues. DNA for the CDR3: TGTGCTAGTGGTCCAGGGGGTGAAAAACTGTTTTTT. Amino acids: CASGPGGEKLFF.

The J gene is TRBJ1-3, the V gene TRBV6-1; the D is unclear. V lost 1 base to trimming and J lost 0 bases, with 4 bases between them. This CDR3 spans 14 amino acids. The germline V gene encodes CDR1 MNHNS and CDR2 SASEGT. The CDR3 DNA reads TGTGCCAGCAGTGAAGTTAGCTCTGGAAACACCATATATTTT. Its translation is CASSEVSSGNTIYF.

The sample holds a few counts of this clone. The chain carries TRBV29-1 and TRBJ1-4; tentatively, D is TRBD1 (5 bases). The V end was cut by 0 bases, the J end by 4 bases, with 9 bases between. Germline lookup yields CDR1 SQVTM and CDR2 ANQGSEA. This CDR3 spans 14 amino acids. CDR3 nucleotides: TGCAGCGTTGAAGACATCGACAGTAATGAAAAACTGTTTTTT. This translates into CSVEDIDSNEKLFF.

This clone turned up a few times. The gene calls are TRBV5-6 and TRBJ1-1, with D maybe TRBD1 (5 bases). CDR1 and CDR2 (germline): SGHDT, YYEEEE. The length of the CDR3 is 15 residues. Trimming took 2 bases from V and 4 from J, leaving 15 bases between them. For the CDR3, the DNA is TGTGCCAGCAGCTTAGATCTAACAGGATCCACTGAAGCTTTCTTT. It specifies CASSLDLTGSTEAFF.

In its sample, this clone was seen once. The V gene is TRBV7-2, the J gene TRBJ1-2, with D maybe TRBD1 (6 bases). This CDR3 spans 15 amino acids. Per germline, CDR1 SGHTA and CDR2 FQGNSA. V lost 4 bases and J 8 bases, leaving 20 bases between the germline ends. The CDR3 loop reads CASSSETGPWGGYTF. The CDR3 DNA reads TGTGCCAGCAGCTCGGAGACAGGCCCCTGGGGGGGCTACACCTTC.

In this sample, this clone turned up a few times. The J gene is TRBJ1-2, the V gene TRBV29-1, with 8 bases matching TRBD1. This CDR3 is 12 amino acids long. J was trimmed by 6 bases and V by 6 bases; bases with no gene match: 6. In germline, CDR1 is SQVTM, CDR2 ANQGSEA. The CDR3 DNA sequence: TGCAGCGTAACGGGACAGGACGATGGCTACACCTTC. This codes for CSVTGQDDGYTF.

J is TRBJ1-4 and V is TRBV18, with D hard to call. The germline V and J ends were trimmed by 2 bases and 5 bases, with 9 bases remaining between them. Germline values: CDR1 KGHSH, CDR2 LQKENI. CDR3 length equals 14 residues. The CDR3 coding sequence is TGTGCCAGCTCACCAATGCAGGTCAATGAAAAACTGTTTTTT. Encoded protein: CASSPMQVNEKLFF. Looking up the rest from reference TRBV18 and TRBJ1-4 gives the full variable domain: NAGVMQNPRHLVRRRGQEARLRCSPMKGHSHVYWYRQLPEEGLKFMVYLQKENIIDESGMPKERFSAEFPKEGPSILRIQQVVRGDSAAYFCASSPMQVNEKLFFGSGTQLSVL.

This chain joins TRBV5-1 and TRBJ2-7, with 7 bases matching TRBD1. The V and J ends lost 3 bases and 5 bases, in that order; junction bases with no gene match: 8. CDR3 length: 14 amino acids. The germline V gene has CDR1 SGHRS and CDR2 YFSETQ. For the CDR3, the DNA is TGCGCCAGCAGCTCCGGGACAGATAGAAACGAGCAGTACTTC. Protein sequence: CASSSGTDRNEQYF.

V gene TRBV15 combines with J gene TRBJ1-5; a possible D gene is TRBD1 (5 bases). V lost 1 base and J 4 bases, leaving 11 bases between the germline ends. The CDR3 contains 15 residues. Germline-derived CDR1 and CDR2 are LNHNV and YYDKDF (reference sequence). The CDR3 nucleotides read TGTGCCACCAGCAGAGCGGCAGGGCTTAATCAGCCCCAGCATTTT. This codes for CATSRAAGLNQPQHF. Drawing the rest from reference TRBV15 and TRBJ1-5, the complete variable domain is DAMVIQNPRYQVTQFGKPVTLSCSQTLNHNVMYWYQQKSSQAPKLLFHYYDKDFNNEADTPDNFQSRRPNTSFCFLDIRSPGLGDTAMYLCATSRAAGLNQPQHFGDGTRLSIL.

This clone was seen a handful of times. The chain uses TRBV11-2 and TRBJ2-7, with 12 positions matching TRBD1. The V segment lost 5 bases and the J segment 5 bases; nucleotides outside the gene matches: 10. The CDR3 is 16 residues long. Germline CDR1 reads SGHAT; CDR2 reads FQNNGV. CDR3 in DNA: TGTGCCAGCAGCCCTCCTGGGGGGACAGGGGGCGACGAGCAGTACTTC. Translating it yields CASSPPGGTGGDEQYF.

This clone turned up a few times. The CDR3 sequence is CASSLAGFSPLHF. The CDR3 DNA reads as TGCGCCAGCAGCTTGGCAGGGTTTTCACCCCTCCACTTT. The genes are TRBV5-1 and TRBJ1-6, with a tentative D call TRBD1 (5 bases). V lost 0 bases and J 9 bases, leaving 7 bases between the germline ends. The CDR3 spans 13 residues. In germline, CDR1 is SGHRS, CDR2 YFSETQ. Full variable domain (rest looked up from reference TRBV5-1 and TRBJ1-6): KAGVTQTPRYLIKTRGQQVTLSCSPISGHRSVSWYQQTPGQGLQFLFEYFSETQRNKGNFPGRFSGRQFSNSRSEMNVSTLELGDSALYLCASSLAGFSPLHFGNGTRLTVT.

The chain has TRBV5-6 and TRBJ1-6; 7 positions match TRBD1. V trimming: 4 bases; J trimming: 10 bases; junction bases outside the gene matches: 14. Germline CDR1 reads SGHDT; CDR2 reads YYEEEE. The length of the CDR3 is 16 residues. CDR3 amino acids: CASSLKGAGSTSPLHF. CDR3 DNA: TGTGCCAGCAGCCTGAAGGGGGCAGGGTCCACATCACCCCTCCACTTT.

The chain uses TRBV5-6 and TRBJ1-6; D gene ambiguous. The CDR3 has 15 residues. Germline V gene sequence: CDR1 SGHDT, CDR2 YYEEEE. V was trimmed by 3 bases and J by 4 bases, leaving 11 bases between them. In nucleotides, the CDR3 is TGTGCCAGCAGCTCATCTGGGCCGTATAATTCACCCCTCCACTTT. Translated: CASSSSGPYNSPLHF.

Here the CDR3 DNA reads TGCGCCAGCAGCCACCACGGACTAGCGCCCAATGAGCAGTTCTTC. Protein product: CASSHHGLAPNEQFF. This chain links TRBV4-1 with TRBJ2-1, with 9 bases identical to TRBD2. Germline values: CDR1 MGHRA, CDR2 YSYEKL. The CDR3 is 15 amino acids. V was clipped by 3 bases and J by 6 bases; unmatched bases: 6.

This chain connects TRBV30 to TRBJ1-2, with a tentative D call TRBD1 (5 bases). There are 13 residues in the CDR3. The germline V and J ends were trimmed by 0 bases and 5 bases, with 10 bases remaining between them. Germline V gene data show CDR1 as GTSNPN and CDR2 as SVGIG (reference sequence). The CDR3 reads CAWSVPGRYGYTF. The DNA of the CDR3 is TGTGCCTGGAGTGTACCAGGGCGATATGGCTACACCTTC.

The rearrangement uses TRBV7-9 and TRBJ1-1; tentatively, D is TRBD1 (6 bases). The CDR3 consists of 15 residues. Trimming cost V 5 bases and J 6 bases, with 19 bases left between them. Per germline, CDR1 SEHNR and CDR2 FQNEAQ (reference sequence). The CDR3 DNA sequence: TGTGCCAGCAGCCCAACGGACAGTTTTTCTCCTGAAGCTTTCTTT. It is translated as CASSPTDSFSPEAFF.

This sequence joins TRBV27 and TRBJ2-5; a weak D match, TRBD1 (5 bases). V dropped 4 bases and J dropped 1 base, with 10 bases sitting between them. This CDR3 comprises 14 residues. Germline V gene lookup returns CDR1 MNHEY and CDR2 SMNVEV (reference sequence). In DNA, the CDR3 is TGTGCCAGCAGTTCTTACGACAGCCAAGAGACCCAGTACTTC. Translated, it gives CASSSYDSQETQYF.

The CDR3 nucleotides read TGTGCCTGGAGTGTGAAAGGGGTCAACGGCTACACCTTC. It codes for CAWSVKGVNGYTF. The chain employs TRBV30 and TRBJ1-2; D is possibly TRBD1 (5 bases). This CDR3 is built from 13 residues. The germline V and J ends were trimmed by 0 bases and 8 bases, with 13 bases remaining between them. CDR1 and CDR2 (germline): GTSNPN, SVGIG (reference sequence). The full variable domain, with the rest looked up from reference TRBV30 and TRBJ1-2, is SQTIHQWPATLVQPVGSPLSLECTVEGTSNPNLYWYRQAAGRGLQLLFYSVGIGQISSEVPQNLSASRPQDRQFILSSKKLLLSDSGFYLCAWSVKGVNGYTFGSGTRLTVV.